This T cell receptor (beta chain) appears in the sequencing data of a study of OX40 agonist ivuxolimab in advanced cancers. Whole-study context: Enrolled patients in dose escalation had cancers that were hepatocellular carcinoma, melanoma, renal cell or head and neck cancer. The dose-escalation cohort was over 65% male, with a mean age of about 56 years, ranging roughly 23 to 79.

Using immunoSEQ multiplex PCR, the repertoire was profiled, and TCRdb retains in-frame clones only, with some absent. The sample lists tens of thousands of clones, about four fifths occurring once. The V and J ends lost 2 bases and 2 bases respectively, with 8 bases between them. Germline V gene lookup returns CDR1 MNHEY and CDR2 SMNVEV (reference sequence). The CDR3 sequence is 14 residues long. Study-wide points: Certain nonresponding patients likewise had low normalized T-cell clonal expansion. CD4+ and CD8+ T cells in blood underwent clonal expansion by week 6 at 0.1 to 3.0 mg/kg.

In regard to this clone: The antigen remains unidentified.

This sequence originates from an adult with an advanced solid tumor such as melanoma, head and neck, liver or kidney cancer. V gene TRBV27 combines with J gene TRBJ2-3; D remains ambiguous. The specimen was CD4+ or CD8+ T cells sorted from blood, collected in a trial of the OX40 agonist ivuxolimab. The DNA for the CDR3 is TGTGCCAGCAGTTTAGGGCAGCCCACAGATACGCAGTATTTT. Encoded protein: CASSLGQPTDTQYF.